This paragraph reports one TCR beta chain. This clonotype was recorded once. Its cognate antigen has yet to be identified. Qualities for individual bases were not recorded, and no much larger clone is one base off. This sample is drawn from a study of post-analysis software for immune sequencing data (dated by TCRdb to the mid-2010s). Background on the whole study: The recorded disease courses included relapsing-remitting, secondary progressive and progressive-relapsing multiple sclerosis, and some patients had no subtype annotation. The patient repertoires were compared against approximately twelve previously published healthy control repertoires obtained from donors aged roughly 6 to 28 years. A subset of samples was prepared in parallel using single-end sample barcoding, then pooled and co-amplified after Illumina adapter ligation.

Beyond this particular receptor, the publication reports: Normalized Chao1 diversity was significantly lower in multiple sclerosis patients than controls, suggesting substantial peripheral T-cell clonal expansion. The control group was slightly older than the multiple sclerosis patient group. Direct clustering with F measure showed strong co-clustering of samples prepared in the same batch, prompting a batch-effect correction.

The library was obtained by PCR. Sequencing used an Illumina HiSeq 2500. To reduce PCR and sequencing biases, unique molecular identifiers were built into the TCR beta cDNA libraries. Every 1 to 10 million input T cells yielded approximately 500,000 cDNA molecules, meaning each molecule approximated one T cell. The patient libraries were prepared and sequenced with the same protocol used for the earlier healthy control dataset. Samples belonging to the same batch were prepared together, multiplexed and sequenced on a shared HiSeq lane. The paper's processing steps were these. MIGEC handled the raw barcoded reads, throwing out single-read molecular identifier groups before consensus assembly and CDR3 extraction. VDJtools was used for post-analysis of the clonotype tables, with diversity normalized by down-sampling every dataset to the smallest sample size. In repertoire overlap clustering, CDR3 amino acid sequences, but not nucleotide sequences, were matched to correct batch-related cross-sample contamination. TCRdb applied fastp at Q25 and MiXCR to the public reads, then kept only in-frame beta chains. Entries are consolidated by CDR3 protein sequence, retaining the most common genes and DNA. The V and J calls were not made by the authors but by TCRdb's processing. The sample profile shows more than 450,000 distinct CDR3 sequences; about 40% of them were found once. The ten biggest clones cover under 2% of the sample.

To demonstrate the VDJtools post-analysis software, the study profiled TCR beta repertoires from the peripheral blood of about 13 young patients with multiple sclerosis. Multiple sclerosis patients were children and adolescents aged about 6 to 16 years. This TCR derives from a girl aged 5-17 years with multiple sclerosis. Specimen: blood.

CDR3 sequence: CASSLAGQGVTGEQFF. The base sequence is TGCGCCAGCAGCTTGGCCGGACAGGGGGTGACGGGTGAGCAGTTCTTC. Recombination linked TRBV5-1 to TRBJ2-1; 10 central nucleotides agree with TRBD1. Counted from cysteine to phenylalanine, this CDR3 has 16 amino acids. Only the CDR3 region is kept as DNA, spanning 48 bases read in frame from base 1. V loses 0 bases at its end and J loses 9 bases; junction bases beyond the gene matches: 9. CDR1 and CDR2 (SGHRS, YFSETQ) derive from the germline V gene.